This TCR beta chain was captured by sequencing in a study of molecular identifiers for immune sequencing clone quantification. This clonotype was counted many times. Its antigen is still unknown. MiXCR, run by TCRdb on the PCR reads, gives a single entry per CDR3 protein. This sample has tens of thousands of distinct CDR3 sequences, with about a sixth found just once. The germline V gene has CDR1 SGHAT and CDR2 FQNNGV. J was trimmed by 4 bases and V by 5 bases; bases with no gene match: 7. CDR3 length: 16 residues. Study-wide results and limits: In naive cells, under 1% of molecules belonged to clones above 20 RNA copies, against over 98% in effector cells.

Sequences were obtained from naive CD8+ T cells from blood, with Jurkat cell RNA spiked in. The subset here: FACS-sorted CD8+CD4-CCR7+CD45RA+ naive T cells. V is TRBV11-2 and J is TRBJ2-1, with 11 positions matching TRBD2. The TCR was taken from a human donor in good health. Some libraries in this study had Jurkat cell RNA spiked in. CDR3 region: CASSLGTSGQYNEQFF. The CDR3 region has the DNA TGTGCCAGCAGCCTAGGGACTAGCGGACAATACAATGAGCAGTTCTTC. Together with reference TRBV11-2 and TRBJ2-1, the CDR3 gives the full variable domain: EAGVAQSPRYKIIEKRQSVAFWCNPISGHATLYWYQQILGQGPKLLIQFQNNGVVDDSQLPKDRFSAERLKGVDSTLKIQPAKLEDSAVYLCASSLGTSGQYNEQFFGPGTRLTVL.